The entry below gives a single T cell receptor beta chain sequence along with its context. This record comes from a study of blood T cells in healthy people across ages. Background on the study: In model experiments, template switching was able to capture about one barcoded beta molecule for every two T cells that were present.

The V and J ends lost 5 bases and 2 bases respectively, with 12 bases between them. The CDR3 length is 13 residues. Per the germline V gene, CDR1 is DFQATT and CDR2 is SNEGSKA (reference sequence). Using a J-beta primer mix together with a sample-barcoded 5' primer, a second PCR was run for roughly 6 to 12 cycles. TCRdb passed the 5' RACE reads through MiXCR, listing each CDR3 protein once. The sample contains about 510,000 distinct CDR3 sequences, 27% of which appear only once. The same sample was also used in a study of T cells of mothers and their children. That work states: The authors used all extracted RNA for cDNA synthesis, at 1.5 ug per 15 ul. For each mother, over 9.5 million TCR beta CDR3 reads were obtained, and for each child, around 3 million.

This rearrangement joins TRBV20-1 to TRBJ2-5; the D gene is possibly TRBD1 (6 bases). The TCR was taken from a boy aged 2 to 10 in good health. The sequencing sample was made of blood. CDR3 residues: CSAFRDTQETQYF. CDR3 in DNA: TGCAGTGCTTTCCGGGACACACAAGAGACCCAGTACTTC.